The 25 T cell receptor beta chains reported below all come from one sample, sequenced in a study of cytomegalovirus exposure and HLA in healthy donors. Here immunoSEQ multiplex PCR was the method, and the copy in TCRdb shows in-frame clones only, minus some. The sample includes some 130,000 clones, approximately 84% seen only once; the top ten take approximately 30%. The specimen was PBMCs. The receptor source for this set is a young man in good health and CMV-seropositive.

The chain combines TRBV27 with TRBJ1-1, with D perhaps TRBD1 (5 bases). The germline V and J ends were trimmed by 10 bases and 0 bases, with 18 bases remaining between them. The CDR3 has 15 residues. Germline V CDR1 and CDR2: MNHEY, SMNVEV (reference sequence). CDR3 protein: CATHPRRGLNTEAFF. The CDR3 region has the DNA TGTGCCACCCATCCGAGGAGGGGCCTGAACACTGAAGCTTTCTTT.

The chain couples TRBV6-4 to TRBJ2-3; 10 bases agree with TRBD1. CDR3 length: 15 amino acids. V shed 0 bases and J 4 bases; nucleotides not matched to a gene: 1. Germline loops: CDR1 MRHNA, CDR2 SNTAGT. The CDR3 sequence: CASSDSGQGADTQYF. The CDR3 DNA reads TGTGCCAGCAGTGACTCAGGACAGGGGGCAGATACGCAGTATTTT.

V usage is TRBV5-1 and J usage is TRBJ1-2; no firm D call. From germline, CDR1 is SGHRS and CDR2 YFSETQ. V gave up 0 bases and J gave up 7 bases, with 16 bases separating them. This CDR3 comprises 15 residues. CDR3 loop: CASSLVGDSVGGYTF. The CDR3 coding sequence is TGCGCCAGCAGCTTGGTCGGTGATTCTGTCGGTGGCTACACCTTC.

The chain links TRBV15 to TRBJ2-5; possibly TRBD2 for D (6 bases). The CDR3 runs to 14 residues. The germline V gene encodes CDR1 LNHNV and CDR2 YYDKDF (reference sequence). Trimming stripped 1 base from V and 5 bases from J, with 11 bases between. The DNA of the CDR3 is TGTGCCACCAGCAGAGGACTAGGGGTTGAGACCCAGTACTTC. Translated, it gives CATSRGLGVETQYF.

The gene calls are TRBV2 and TRBJ2-1, with 11 bases matching TRBD1. Trimming at V came to 6 bases and at J to 7 bases, leaving 5 bases not matched to a gene. CDR1 and CDR2 (germline): SNHLY, FYNNEI. CDR3 length: 14 amino acids. The CDR3 region is CASSVDRGLNEQFF. CDR3 in DNA: TGTGCCAGCAGCGTGGACAGGGGGCTAAATGAGCAGTTCTTC.

The rearrangement joins TRBV5-6 to TRBJ2-3; weak D call: TRBD1 (5 bases). CDR1 and CDR2 from the germline V gene are SGHDT and YYEEEE. The CDR3 totals 14 residues. V dropped 0 bases and J dropped 9 bases, with 14 bases sitting between them. The CDR3 spells CASSLEVWGRTQYF. In nucleotides, the CDR3 is TGTGCCAGCAGCTTGGAGGTTTGGGGCAGAACGCAGTATTTT.

This sequence joins TRBV9 and TRBJ2-5; the D gene is possibly TRBD2 (7 bases). CDR1 SGDLS and CDR2 YYNGEE come from the germline V gene. The CDR3 is made up of 15 amino acids. V was trimmed by 0 bases and J by 5 bases, leaving 14 bases between them. In DNA form, the CDR3 reads TGTGCCAGCAGCGTAGGACCAGAGGGGGGGGAGACCCAGTACTTC. This encodes CASSVGPEGGETQYF.

This chain links TRBV10-1 with TRBJ1-4; D might be TRBD1 (5 bases). V was cut by 4 bases and J by 6 bases, with 12 bases left in between. The CDR3 sequence is 14 residues long. From germline, CDR1 is WNHNN and CDR2 SYGVQD (reference sequence). The CDR3 sequence: CASSVQGFDEKLFF. CDR3 sequence (DNA): TGCGCCAGCAGTGTTCAGGGATTCGATGAAAAACTGTTTTTT.

This clone was picked up one time. The chain combines TRBV29-1 with TRBJ2-2; 9 bases match TRBD1. V lost 3 bases and J lost 3; bases outside the gene matches: 2. The CDR3 length is 14 residues. Germline CDR1 SQVTM, CDR2 ANQGSEA. The CDR3 DNA follows: TGCAGCGTTGAGGACAGGGGATACACCGGGGAGCTGTTTTTT. Its translation: CSVEDRGYTGELFF.

As concerns this clone: Relative to the germline gene, one junction end is altered; a read error may explain this. The chain is built from TRBV5-4 and TRBJ1-6; 11 nucleotides match TRBD1. CDR1 and CDR2 (germline): SGHNT, YYREEE (reference sequence). The CDR3 covers 14 residues. The CDR3 sequence is CASSLDRGHSPLHF. The CDR3 nucleotides read TGTGCCAGCAGTTTGGACAGGGGGCACTCACCCCTCCACTTT.

This clone was recorded only once. This chain uses TRBV7-3 with TRBJ2-1; no definite D call. Germline CDR1 reads SGHTA; CDR2 reads FQGTGA. V was cut by 0 bases and J by 2 bases, with 5 bases left in between. This CDR3 contains 14 residues. The CDR3 DNA is TGTGCCAGCAGCTTAACACAGACCTACAATGAGCAGTTCTTC. This translates into CASSLTQTYNEQFF.

In its sample, this clone was seen once. This chain uses TRBV27 with TRBJ1-1, with D tentatively TRBD1 (5 bases). V was cut by 2 bases and J by 3 bases, with 16 bases left in between. Germline values: CDR1 MNHEY, CDR2 SMNVEV (reference sequence). CDR3 length: 16 amino acids. The CDR3 sequence is CASSLGQTLVYTEAFF. CDR3 sequence (DNA): TGTGCCAGCAGTTTAGGACAAACGTTAGTGTACACTGAAGCTTTCTTT.

The V gene is TRBV5-6, the J gene TRBJ2-7; tentatively, D is TRBD1 (5 bases). This CDR3 region has 18 residues. Trimming removed 4 bases from V and 3 bases from J, with 26 bases in between. Germline V gives CDR1 SGHDT, CDR2 YYEEEE. In nucleotides, the CDR3 is TGTGCCAGCAGCCCCCATCTTCGACAGAGCTCGTTGTACTACGAGCAGTACTTC. Protein: CASSPHLRQSSLYYEQYF.

This clone was detected once. The V gene is TRBV2, the J gene TRBJ2-7, with TRBD1 matching 8 bases. After removal of 7 bases from V and 2 bases from J, the junction contained 7 bases not matched to a gene. Germline V lookup: CDR1 SNHLY, CDR2 FYNNEI. The CDR3 loop spans 14 amino acids. CDR3 sequence (DNA): TGTGCCAGCAATCCGGGACAGGCGGCCTACGAGCAGTACTTC. This sequence encodes CASNPGQAAYEQYF.

Turning to this clone: Compared with germline, one end of the junction differs, possibly owing to a read error. CDR3 in DNA: TGTGCCAGCACCCAAACGGGACAATCGGGTGAGCAGTTCTTC. Residues: CASTQTGQSGEQFF. The rearrangement uses TRBV4-2 and TRBJ2-1; perhaps TRBD1 as D (6 bases). The CDR3 totals 14 residues. Germline V gene lookup returns CDR1 LGHNA and CDR2 YNFKEQ.

The gene calls are TRBV11-2 and TRBJ2-7, with 8 positions matching TRBD1. Germline V lookup: CDR1 SGHAT, CDR2 FQNNGV. V was clipped by 2 bases and J by 6 bases; unmatched bases: 6. This CDR3 is 14 amino acids long. The CDR3 spells CASSLSPGGAEQYF. CDR3 in DNA: TGTGCCAGCAGCTTAAGCCCAGGGGGCGCCGAGCAGTACTTC.

The J gene is TRBJ2-1, the V gene TRBV18, with 7 bases identical to TRBD1. This CDR3 has 15 residues. V shed 5 bases and J 3 bases; nucleotides not matched to a gene: 7. Germline CDR1 is KGHSH and CDR2 is LQKENI. The DNA for the CDR3 is TGTGCCAGCTCATACGGGACAGTCCTCTACAATGAGCAGTTCTTC. Protein: CASSYGTVLYNEQFF. The complete variable domain, with remaining parts taken from reference TRBV18 and TRBJ2-1, reads NAGVMQNPRHLVRRRGQEARLRCSPMKGHSHVYWYRQLPEEGLKFMVYLQKENIIDESGMPKERFSAEFPKEGPSILRIQQVVRGDSAAYFCASSYGTVLYNEQFFGPGTRLTVL.

J is TRBJ1-1 and V is TRBV19; 9 bases are a match to TRBD1. Per germline, CDR1 LNHDA and CDR2 SQIVND (reference sequence). After removal of 6 bases from V and 1 base from J, the junction contained 3 bases not matched to a gene. This CDR3 is 14 amino acids long. Here the CDR3 DNA reads TGTGCCAGTAGGGACAGGGGCGGGAACACTGAAGCTTTCTTT. It specifies CASRDRGGNTEAFF.

The J gene is TRBJ2-1, the V gene TRBV5-1; 9 bases agree with TRBD2. The germline gives CDR1 SGHRS, CDR2 YFSETQ. This CDR3 comprises 15 residues. With 3 bases clipped from V and 4 bases from J, the junction kept 5 bases outside the gene matches. Written as DNA, the CDR3 is TGCGCCAGCAGCTCCGGGACTAGCCCTTACAATGAGCAGTTCTTC. This gives the protein CASSSGTSPYNEQFF.

This clone has only one observation. The chain combines TRBV19 with TRBJ1-2; a possible D gene is TRBD1 (5 bases). Between the trimmed V and J ends, which lost 8 bases and 7 bases, there was a span of 23 bases. This CDR3 region has 15 residues. Looked up from germline, CDR1 is LNHDA and CDR2 is SQIVND (reference sequence). The CDR3: CASREAGELPSGYTF. CDR3 sequence (DNA): TGTGCCAGTCGGGAGGCGGGGGAGCTTCCTTCTGGCTACACCTTC.

The chain joins TRBV18 to TRBJ2-7; TRBD2 matches 8 bases. V lost 4 bases and J lost 4; bases outside the gene matches: 9. The germline CDR1 and CDR2 sequences are KGHSH and LQKENI. The CDR3 totals 15 residues. The CDR3 protein is CASSLRLAKLYEQYF. For the CDR3, the DNA is TGTGCCAGCTCACTTAGACTAGCGAAACTTTACGAGCAGTACTTC.

V is TRBV6-5 and J is TRBJ1-1; possibly TRBD1 for D (6 bases). V lost 2 bases, J lost 0 bases, and 10 bases lay in between. This CDR3 spans 15 amino acids. The germline V gene has CDR1 MNHEY and CDR2 SVGAGI. The CDR3: CASSYLGQMNTEAFF. CDR3 nucleotide sequence: TGTGCCAGCAGTTACCTCGGACAGATGAACACTGAAGCTTTCTTT.

The V call is TRBV2, the J call TRBJ2-4; 11 bases agree with TRBD1. The CDR3 sequence is 15 residues long. V shed 6 bases, J shed 5 bases, and the junction held 6 bases outside the gene matches. Germline CDR1 and CDR2: SNHLY and FYNNEI. CDR3 loop: CASSWDRGYENIQYF. The CDR3 region has the DNA TGTGCCAGCAGCTGGGACAGGGGGTATGAAAACATTCAGTACTTC.

This sequence joins TRBV7-6 and TRBJ2-7, with 7 positions matching TRBD1. CDR1 and CDR2 (germline): SGHVS, FNYEAQ. This CDR3 has 14 residues. The V and J ends lost 5 bases and 5 bases, in that order; junction bases with no gene match: 9. The CDR3 region is CASSPTTGPHEQYF. The CDR3 nucleotides are TGTGCCAGCAGCCCTACGACAGGGCCCCACGAGCAGTACTTC.

V is TRBV5-4 and J is TRBJ2-5; TRBD2 matches 10 bases. Germline loops: CDR1 SGHNT, CDR2 YYREEE (reference sequence). This CDR3 contains 16 residues. V lost 0 bases and J lost 0; bases outside the gene matches: 2. CDR3 nucleotide sequence: TGTGCCAGCAGCTTGGAGCTAGCGGGGGACCAAGAGACCCAGTACTTC. Its translation is CASSLELAGDQETQYF.